These 24 T cell receptor beta chains share one sample of origin, sequenced in a study of sequential checkpoint blockade in melanoma. Documented treatment: randomized to nivolumab then ipilimumab (arm A) or the reverse (arm B). TCRdb's copy holds only in-frame clones and misses some; the assay was immunoSEQ multiplex PCR. The profile shows 6,800 or so clones, around 78% of them singletons. Material: CD8+ T cells sorted from blood (inferred from file names), obtained from a patient given nivolumab and ipilimumab in sequence. These receptors were obtained from a human donor with melanoma.

This clone is medium-sized by share. The chain has TRBV4-1 and TRBJ1-2; D is ambiguous. The germline V and J ends were trimmed by 1 base and 4 bases, with 7 bases remaining between them. Germline V gives CDR1 MGHRA, CDR2 YSYEKL. CDR3 size: 13 residues. CDR3 protein: CASSQGGLYGYTF. Here the CDR3 DNA reads TGCGCCAGCAGCCAAGGAGGTCTCTATGGCTACACCTTC.

The gene calls are TRBV30 and TRBJ2-3; D remains unclear. The CDR3 is 11 amino acids. The germline V gene has CDR1 GTSNPN and CDR2 SVGIG (reference sequence). V lost 2 bases to trimming and J lost 4 bases, with 4 bases between them. As DNA, the CDR3 is TGTGCCTGGAGTTCGTCAGATACGCAGTATTTT. As protein: CAWSSSDTQYF.

Only one count was recorded for this clone. The chain is built from TRBV27 and TRBJ2-7; 9 bases map to TRBD2. The J segment lost 7 bases and the V segment lost 5 bases, leaving 15 bases of the junction unmatched. The CDR3 is 16 residues long. Germline values: CDR1 MNHEY, CDR2 SMNVEV (reference sequence). CDR3 bases: TGTGCCAGCAGTCATCTAGCGGGGAGTTCCCGGGGGGAGCAGTACTTC. It is translated as CASSHLAGSSRGEQYF.

V and J are TRBV27 and TRBJ2-7; weak D call: TRBD2 (6 bases). The V gene's germline CDR1 is MNHEY and CDR2 SMNVEV (reference sequence). The CDR3 runs to 12 residues. Trimming took off 2 bases at V and 7 bases at J, with 9 bases between the two ends. In DNA form, the CDR3 reads TGTGCCAGCAGTTTACTAGGGAGGGAGCAGTACTTC. It translates to CASSLLGREQYF.

The chain is built from TRBV27 and TRBJ2-7; 11 bases fit TRBD2. CDR3 length: 15 residues. V was clipped by 6 bases and J by 4 bases; unmatched bases: 8. CDR1 MNHEY and CDR2 SMNVEV come from the germline V gene (reference sequence). The CDR3 region is CASSPGTSGLYEQYF. CDR3 sequence (DNA): TGTGCCAGCAGCCCAGGGACTAGCGGATTATACGAGCAGTACTTC.

The gene calls are TRBV27 and TRBJ2-4; maybe TRBD1 (5 bases). The germline CDR1 and CDR2 sequences are MNHEY and SMNVEV (reference sequence). V lost 6 bases to trimming and J lost 1 base, with 16 bases between them. The CDR3 sequence is 16 residues long. CDR3 sequence (DNA): TGTGCCAGCAGACCTAATCAGGGTTTCGCCAAAAACATTCAGTACTTC. This translates into CASRPNQGFAKNIQYF.

The J gene is TRBJ2-3, the V gene TRBV21-1; TRBD1, the D gene given by the table, was not confirmed from the DNA. TRBV21-1 is shown as a pseudogene. The length of the CDR3 is 16 residues. DNA for the CDR3: TGTGCCAGCAGCAGATTGGGACAGGCAAGCACAGATACGCAGTATTTT. Translation: CASSRLGQASTDTQYF.

The chain carries TRBV4-3 and TRBJ2-3, with TRBD2 matching 10 bases. Germline V gene sequence: CDR1 LGHNA, CDR2 YSLEER. The V gene end was trimmed by 2 bases and the J gene end by 0 bases; junction bases not matched to a gene: 5. The CDR3 is made up of 17 amino acids. The CDR3 loop is CASSQLAGATSTDTQYF. In DNA form, the CDR3 reads TGCGCCAGCAGCCAACTAGCGGGGGCAACTAGCACAGATACGCAGTATTTT.

This clone was detected a few times. The rearrangement uses TRBV6-5 and TRBJ1-3; no reliable D call. This CDR3 comprises 13 residues. The V and J ends lost 0 bases and 3 bases respectively, with 3 bases between them. Germline CDR1 and CDR2: MNHEY and SVGAGI. The CDR3 DNA sequence: TGTGCCAGCAGTTACTCGAGTGGAAACACCATATATTTT. Translating gives CASSYSSGNTIYF.

The chain recombines TRBV5-1 with TRBJ2-3, with 12 nucleotides matching TRBD2. CDR1 SGHRS and CDR2 YFSETQ come from the germline V gene. The CDR3 consists of 16 residues. The V and J ends lost 4 bases and 5 bases, in that order; junction bases with no gene match: 8. Written as DNA, the CDR3 is TGCGCCAGCAGCGTGACTAGCGGGAGAGTGGTAGATACGCAGTATTTT. It is translated as CASSVTSGRVVDTQYF.

The sample holds one count of this clone. The V gene is TRBV6-6, the J gene TRBJ2-1, with D perhaps matching TRBD2 (5 bases). CDR1 and CDR2 (germline): MNHNY, SVGAGI (reference sequence). This CDR3 contains 15 residues. The V end lost 2 bases, the J end lost 0 bases, and 8 bases lay between the germline ends. The CDR3 is CASSYSGNSYNEQFF. For the CDR3, the DNA is TGTGCCAGCAGTTACAGCGGAAACTCCTACAATGAGCAGTTCTTC.

The V call is TRBV7-6, the J call TRBJ2-7, with 10 bases that match TRBD1. The V gene's germline CDR1 is SGHVS and CDR2 FNYEAQ. Trimming cost V 5 bases and J 3 bases; bases outside gene matches: 7. This CDR3 has 15 residues. CDR3 sequence (DNA): TGTGCCAGCAGCCCCCGGGACAGGGGAGGCTACGAGCAGTACTTC. It yields the protein CASSPRDRGGYEQYF.

The chain joins TRBV28 to TRBJ2-5; D might be TRBD1 (6 bases). V lost 8 bases, J lost 0 bases, and 13 bases lay in between. The CDR3 has 14 amino acids. CDR1 is MDHEN and CDR2 is SYDVKM in the germline V gene. The CDR3 region has the DNA TGTGCCAGCTCCGGGACACCGTACCAAGAGACCCAGTACTTC. The encoded protein is CASSGTPYQETQYF.

The CDR3 sequence: CASSHASYNEQFF. The CDR3 nucleotides read TGCGCCAGCAGCCACGCTAGCTACAATGAGCAGTTCTTC. The chain links TRBV4-1 to TRBJ2-1; D remains unclear. This CDR3 region has 13 residues. Germline assignment: CDR1 MGHRA and CDR2 YSYEKL. V lost 3 bases and J lost 3, with 6 bases in between.

The chain recombines TRBV27 with TRBJ2-7; 7 bases match TRBD1. The CDR3 has 16 residues. Germline values: CDR1 MNHEY, CDR2 SMNVEV (reference sequence). V was clipped by 0 bases and J by 1 base; unmatched bases: 6. CDR3 residues: CASSLSGTAHSYEQYF. CDR3 nucleotides: TGTGCCAGCAGTTTATCCGGGACAGCCCATTCCTACGAGCAGTACTTC.

V and J are TRBV7-9 and TRBJ1-1, with 9 bases that match TRBD1. V lost 2 bases to trimming and J lost 5 bases; unmatched junction nucleotides: 9. The germline V gene has CDR1 SEHNR and CDR2 FQNEAQ (reference sequence). This CDR3 has 16 amino acids. The CDR3 is CASSLSDRGAWTEAFF. The CDR3 nucleotides are TGTGCCAGCAGCTTATCAGACAGGGGGGCTTGGACTGAAGCTTTCTTT.

This chain joins TRBV23-1 and TRBJ2-7; 7 positions agree with TRBD1. TRBV23-1 carries the ORF label, with uncertain function. CDR3 length: 16 amino acids. Trimming took 4 bases from V and 5 from J; bases not matched to a gene: 14. The CDR3 region is CASSPARQGSSHEQYF. The CDR3, as DNA: TGCGCCAGCAGTCCGGCCCGACAGGGTTCGTCCCACGAGCAGTACTTC.

The V gene is TRBV7-2, the J gene TRBJ2-3; 12 bases map to TRBD2. Germline V gene sequence: CDR1 SGHTA, CDR2 FQGNSA. CDR3 size: 16 residues. V shed 2 bases and J 5 bases; nucleotides not matched to a gene: 5. The CDR3 loop is CASSLTSGRLRDTQYF. The CDR3, as DNA: TGTGCCAGCAGCTTAACTAGCGGGAGGCTTAGAGATACGCAGTATTTT. Full variable domain (missing parts from reference TRBV7-2 and TRBJ2-3): GAGVSQSPSNKVTEKGKDVELRCDPISGHTALYWYRQSLGQGLEFLIYFQGNSAPDKSGLPSDRFSAERTGGSVSTLTIQRTQQEDSAVYLCASSLTSGRLRDTQYFGPGTRLTVL.

The genes are TRBV4-1 and TRBJ2-7, with 9 nucleotides matching TRBD2. The germline V gene has CDR1 MGHRA and CDR2 YSYEKL. The CDR3 spans 15 residues. Germline trimming cut 8 bases from V and 4 bases from J; bases unmatched to any gene: 12. The CDR3 sequence: CASGHSGTSTYEQYF. The CDR3 DNA follows: TGCGCCAGCGGTCATTCCGGGACTAGCACGTACGAGCAGTACTTC.

The chain is built from TRBV21-1 and TRBJ2-5; the table's TRBD1 call for D was not verified on the DNA. The J call may not be correct, given that the DNA end is closer to TRBJ2-7. TRBV21-1 is a recognized pseudogene. This CDR3 has 16 residues. The CDR3 loop is CASSKDRGGSSYEQYF. As DNA, the CDR3 is TGTGCCAGCAGCAAAGACAGGGGCGGAAGCTCCTACGAGCAGTACTTC.

The rearrangement joins TRBV27 to TRBJ2-7; 8 nucleotides agree with TRBD1. Germline CDR1 MNHEY, CDR2 SMNVEV (reference sequence). J lost 5 bases, V lost 3 bases, and 6 bases had no gene match. The CDR3 length is 14 residues. The CDR3 reads CASSFRTGINEQYF. The CDR3 DNA reads TGTGCCAGCAGTTTTCGGACAGGGATCAACGAGCAGTACTTC.

This clone occurred once. The gene calls are TRBV11-1 and TRBJ2-1; D is uncertain. Germline CDR1 reads SGHAT; CDR2 reads FQDESV (reference sequence). Trimming removed 1 base from V and 3 bases from J, with 10 bases in between. This CDR3 contains 15 residues. Written as DNA, the CDR3 is TGTGCCAGCAGCTTAGAGTGGCAGTTCTACAATGAGCAGTTCTTC. It translates to CASSLEWQFYNEQFF.

The chain joins TRBV6-5 to TRBJ2-2; unclear D gene. Trimming took off 0 bases at V and 5 bases at J, with 4 bases between the two ends. In germline, CDR1 is MNHEY, CDR2 SVGAGI. The length of the CDR3 is 13 residues. DNA for the CDR3: TGTGCCAGCAGTTACTCCCCGACCGGGGAGCTGTTTTTT. As protein: CASSYSPTGELFF.

The CDR3 DNA reads as TGTGCCAGTAGTATAGGAGTCGACAGACTAGCAACCCAGTACTTC. Its protein is CASSIGVDRLATQYF. V usage is TRBV19 and J usage is TRBJ2-5; 7 nucleotides align to TRBD2. Losses at the gene ends were 1 base for V and 8 bases for J; bases not matched to a gene: 10. Germline V gene lookup returns CDR1 LNHDA and CDR2 SQIVND (reference sequence). The CDR3 runs 15 residues.